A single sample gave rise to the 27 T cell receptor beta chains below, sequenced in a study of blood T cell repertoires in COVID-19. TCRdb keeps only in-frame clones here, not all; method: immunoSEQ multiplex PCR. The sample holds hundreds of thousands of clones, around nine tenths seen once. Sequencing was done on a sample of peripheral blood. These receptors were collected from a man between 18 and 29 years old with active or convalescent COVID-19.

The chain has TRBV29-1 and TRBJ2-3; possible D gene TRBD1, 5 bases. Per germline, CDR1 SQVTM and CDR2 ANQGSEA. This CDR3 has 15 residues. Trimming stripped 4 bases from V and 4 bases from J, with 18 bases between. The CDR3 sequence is CSVVGRDRKADTQYF. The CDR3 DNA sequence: TGCAGCGTTGTGGGCAGGGATCGGAAGGCAGATACGCAGTATTTT.

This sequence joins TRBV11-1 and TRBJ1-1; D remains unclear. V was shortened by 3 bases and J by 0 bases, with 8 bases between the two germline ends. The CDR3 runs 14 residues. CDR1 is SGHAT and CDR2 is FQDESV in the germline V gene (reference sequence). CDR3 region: CASSFDILNTEAFF. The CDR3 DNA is TGTGCCAGCAGCTTCGACATCCTGAACACTGAAGCTTTCTTT.

The CDR3 sequence: CASSGDSQETQYF. The CDR3 nucleotides read TGCGCCAGCAGCGGGGACTCACAAGAGACCCAGTACTTC. The rearrangement uses TRBV5-1 and TRBJ2-5; D possibly corresponds to TRBD2 (6 bases). CDR1 SGHRS and CDR2 YFSETQ come from the germline V gene. Trimming left V 4 bases short and J 2 bases short, with 9 bases between. The CDR3 runs 13 residues.

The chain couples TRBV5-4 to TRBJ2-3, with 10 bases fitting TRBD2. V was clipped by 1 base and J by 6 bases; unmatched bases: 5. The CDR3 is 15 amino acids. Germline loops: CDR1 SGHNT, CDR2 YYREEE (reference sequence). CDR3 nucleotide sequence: TGTGCCAGCAGCTTGCCAGCGGGAGGGGGGGATACGCAGTATTTT. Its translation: CASSLPAGGGDTQYF.

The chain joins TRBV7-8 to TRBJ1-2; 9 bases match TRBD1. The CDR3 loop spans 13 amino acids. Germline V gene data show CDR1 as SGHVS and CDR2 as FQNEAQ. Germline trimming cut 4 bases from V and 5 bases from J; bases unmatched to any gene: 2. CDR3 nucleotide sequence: TGTGCCAGCAGCTCGGGACAGGGTTATGGCTACACCTTC. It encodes CASSSGQGYGYTF.

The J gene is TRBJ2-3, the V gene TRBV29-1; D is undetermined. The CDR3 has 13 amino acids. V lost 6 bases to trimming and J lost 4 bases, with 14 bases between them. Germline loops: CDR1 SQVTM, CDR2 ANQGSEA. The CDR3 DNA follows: TGCAGCGTAGAGGCCCCAGCCCCAGATACGCAGTATTTT. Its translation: CSVEAPAPDTQYF.

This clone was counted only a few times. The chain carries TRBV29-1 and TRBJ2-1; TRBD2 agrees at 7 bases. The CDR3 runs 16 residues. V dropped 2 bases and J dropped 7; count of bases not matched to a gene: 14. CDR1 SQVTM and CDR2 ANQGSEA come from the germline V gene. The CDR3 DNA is TGCAGCGTTGAAACTGCTCGGGGAGGGATAGGGAATGAGCAGTTCTTC. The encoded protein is CSVETARGGIGNEQFF.

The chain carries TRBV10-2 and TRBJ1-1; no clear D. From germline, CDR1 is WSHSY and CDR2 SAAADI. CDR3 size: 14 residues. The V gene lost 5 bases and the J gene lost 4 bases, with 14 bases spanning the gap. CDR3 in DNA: TGCGCCAGCAGTTTTTCGGGGTTAGCCACTGAAGCTTTCTTT. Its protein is CASSFSGLATEAFF.

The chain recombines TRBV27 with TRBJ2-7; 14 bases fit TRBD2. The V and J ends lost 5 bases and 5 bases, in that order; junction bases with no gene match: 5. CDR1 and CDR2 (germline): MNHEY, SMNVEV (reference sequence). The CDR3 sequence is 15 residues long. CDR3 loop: CASSPGLAGGHEQYF. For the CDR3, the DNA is TGTGCCAGCAGTCCCGGACTAGCGGGAGGACACGAGCAGTACTTC.

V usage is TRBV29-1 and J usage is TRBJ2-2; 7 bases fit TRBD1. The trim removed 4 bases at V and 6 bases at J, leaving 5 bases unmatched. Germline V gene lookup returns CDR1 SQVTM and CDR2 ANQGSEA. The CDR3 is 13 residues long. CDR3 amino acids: CSVGDRIPGELFF. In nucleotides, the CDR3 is TGCAGCGTTGGGGACAGAATACCCGGGGAGCTGTTTTTT.

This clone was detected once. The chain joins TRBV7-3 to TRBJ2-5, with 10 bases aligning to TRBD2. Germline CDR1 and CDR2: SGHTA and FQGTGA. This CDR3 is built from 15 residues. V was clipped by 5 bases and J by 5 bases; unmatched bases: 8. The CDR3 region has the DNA TGTGCCAGCAGCCCAGCGGGGGGGCTACTTGAGACCCAGTACTTC. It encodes CASSPAGGLLETQYF.

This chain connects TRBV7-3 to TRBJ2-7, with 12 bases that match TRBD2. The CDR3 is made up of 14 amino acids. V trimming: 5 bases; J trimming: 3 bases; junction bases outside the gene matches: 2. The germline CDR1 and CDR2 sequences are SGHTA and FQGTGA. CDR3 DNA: TGTGCCAGCAGCCTAGCGGGAGGGGGCTACGAGCAGTACTTC. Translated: CASSLAGGGYEQYF.

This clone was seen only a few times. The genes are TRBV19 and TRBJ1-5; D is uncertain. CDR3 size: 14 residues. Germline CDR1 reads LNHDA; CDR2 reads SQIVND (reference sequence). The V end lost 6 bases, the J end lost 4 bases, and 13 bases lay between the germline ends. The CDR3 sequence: CASSPGGQNQPQHF. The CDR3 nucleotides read TGTGCCAGTAGCCCGGGAGGTCAGAATCAGCCCCAGCATTTT.

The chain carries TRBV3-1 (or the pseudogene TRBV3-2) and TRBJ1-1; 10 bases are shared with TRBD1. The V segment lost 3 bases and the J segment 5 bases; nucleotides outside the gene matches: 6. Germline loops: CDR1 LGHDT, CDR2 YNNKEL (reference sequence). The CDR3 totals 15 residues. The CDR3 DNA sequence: TGTGCCAGCAGCCAGTGGGACAGGGGAAGAACTGAAGCTTTCTTT. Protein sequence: CASSQWDRGRTEAFF.

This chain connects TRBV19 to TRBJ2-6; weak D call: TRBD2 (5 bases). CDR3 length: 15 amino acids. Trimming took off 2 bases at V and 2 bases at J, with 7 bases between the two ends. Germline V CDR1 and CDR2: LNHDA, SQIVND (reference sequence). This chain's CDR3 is CASSITGTGANVLTF. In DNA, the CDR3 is TGTGCCAGTAGTATAACGGGAACTGGGGCCAACGTCCTGACTTTC.

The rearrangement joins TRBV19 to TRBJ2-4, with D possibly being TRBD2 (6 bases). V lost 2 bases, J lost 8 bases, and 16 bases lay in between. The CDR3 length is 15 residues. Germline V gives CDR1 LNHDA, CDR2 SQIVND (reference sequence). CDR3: CASSIRRAGEDIQYF. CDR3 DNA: TGTGCCAGTAGTATAAGGAGGGCCGGCGAAGACATTCAGTACTTC. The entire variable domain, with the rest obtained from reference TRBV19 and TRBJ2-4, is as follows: DGGITQSPKYLFRKEGQNVTLSCEQNLNHDAMYWYRQDPGQGLRLIYYSQIVNDFQKGDIAEGYSVSREKKESFPLTVTSAQKNPTAFYLCASSIRRAGEDIQYFGAGTRLSVL.

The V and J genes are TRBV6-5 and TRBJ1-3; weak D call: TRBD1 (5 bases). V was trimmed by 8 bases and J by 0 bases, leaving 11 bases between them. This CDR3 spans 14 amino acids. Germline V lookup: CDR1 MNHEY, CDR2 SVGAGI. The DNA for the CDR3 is TGTGCCAGCGGCGGGACTCGCTCTGGAAACACCATATATTTT. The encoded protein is CASGGTRSGNTIYF.

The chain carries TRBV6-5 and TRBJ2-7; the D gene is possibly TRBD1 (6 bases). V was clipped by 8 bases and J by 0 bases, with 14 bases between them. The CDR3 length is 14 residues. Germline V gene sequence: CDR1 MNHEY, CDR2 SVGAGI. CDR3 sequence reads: CASGRDTYSYEQYF. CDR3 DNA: TGTGCCAGCGGCCGGGACACTTACTCCTACGAGCAGTACTTC.

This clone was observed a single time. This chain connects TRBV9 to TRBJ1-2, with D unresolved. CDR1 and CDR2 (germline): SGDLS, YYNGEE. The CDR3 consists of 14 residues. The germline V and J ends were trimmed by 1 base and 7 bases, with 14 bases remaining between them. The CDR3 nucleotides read TGTGCCAGCAGCGTACAGTCGTTGGCCCCTGGCTACACCTTC. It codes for CASSVQSLAPGYTF.

The CDR3 region has the DNA TGTGCCATCAGTGAGTCTAGCAGGGGGATGCGTGTCGGCAATCAGCCCCAGCATTTT. It specifies CAISESSRGMRVGNQPQHF. The V and J genes are TRBV10-3 and TRBJ1-5; TRBD1 matches at 7 bases. Germline trimming cut 0 bases from V and 2 bases from J; bases unmatched to any gene: 13. The CDR3 has 19 amino acids. Germline V gene lookup returns CDR1 ENHRY and CDR2 SYGVKD.

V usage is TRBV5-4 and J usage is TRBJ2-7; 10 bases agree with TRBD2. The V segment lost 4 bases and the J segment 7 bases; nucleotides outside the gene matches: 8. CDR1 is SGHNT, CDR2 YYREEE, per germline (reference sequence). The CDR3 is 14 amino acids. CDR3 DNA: TGTGCCAGCAGCCCCTCGGGACTAGCGAGGGAGCAGTACTTC. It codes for CASSPSGLAREQYF. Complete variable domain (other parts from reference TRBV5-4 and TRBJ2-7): ETGVTQSPTHLIKTRGQQVTLRCSSQSGHNTVSWYQQALGQGPQFIFQYYREEENGRGNFPPRFSGLQFPNYSSELNVNALELDDSALYLCASSPSGLAREQYFGPGTRLTVT.

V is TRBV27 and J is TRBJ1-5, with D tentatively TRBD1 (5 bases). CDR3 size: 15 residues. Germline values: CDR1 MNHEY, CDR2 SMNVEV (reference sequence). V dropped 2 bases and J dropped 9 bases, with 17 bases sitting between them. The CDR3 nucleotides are TGTGCCAGCAGTTTAGGAGGGGCCCATAAGCTGCCCCAGCATTTT. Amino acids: CASSLGGAHKLPQHF.

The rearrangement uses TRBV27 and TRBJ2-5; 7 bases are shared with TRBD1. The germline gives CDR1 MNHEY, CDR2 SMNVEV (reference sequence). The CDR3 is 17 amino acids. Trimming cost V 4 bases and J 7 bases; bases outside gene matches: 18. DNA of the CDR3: TGTGCCAGCAGTTCGCCCAGGCCACAGGGGTATAGAGTGACCCAGTACTTC. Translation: CASSSPRPQGYRVTQYF.

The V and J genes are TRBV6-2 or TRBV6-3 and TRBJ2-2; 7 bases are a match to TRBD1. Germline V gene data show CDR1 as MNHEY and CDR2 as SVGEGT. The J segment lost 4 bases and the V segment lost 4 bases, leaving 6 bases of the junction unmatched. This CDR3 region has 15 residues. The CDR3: CASSFRQGGTGELFF. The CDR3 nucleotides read TGTGCCAGCAGTTTTCGACAGGGTGGCACCGGGGAGCTGTTTTTT.

The CDR3: CASSLAGSSPLHF. The CDR3 DNA sequence: TGTGCCAGCAGCTTGGCGGGGAGCTCACCCCTCCACTTT. This rearrangement joins TRBV5-4 to TRBJ1-6, with D hard to call. The CDR3 has 13 amino acids. V gave up 0 bases and J gave up 10 bases, with 8 bases separating them. CDR1 and CDR2 from the germline V gene are SGHNT and YYREEE (reference sequence).

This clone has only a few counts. Written as DNA, the CDR3 is TGTGCCAGCTCACTAACAGGGGGGACGGAAGCTTTCTTT. This encodes CASSLTGGTEAFF. The chain links TRBV18 to TRBJ1-1; 8 bases map to TRBD1. This CDR3 has 13 amino acids. Germline CDR1 is KGHSH and CDR2 is LQKENI. With 4 bases clipped from V and 8 bases from J, the junction kept 6 bases outside the gene matches.

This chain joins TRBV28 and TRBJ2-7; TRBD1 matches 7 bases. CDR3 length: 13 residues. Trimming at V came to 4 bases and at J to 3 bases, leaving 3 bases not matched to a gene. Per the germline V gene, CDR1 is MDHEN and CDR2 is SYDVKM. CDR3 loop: CASSSGDSYEQYF. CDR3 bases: TGTGCCAGCAGTTCCGGGGACAGCTACGAGCAGTACTTC.